These 11 T cell receptor beta chains came from one sample sequenced in a study of shared clonotypes between healthy human individuals. The table came from immunoSEQ multiplex PCR; TCRdb's copy has only in-frame clones and leaves some out. This table holds under 600,000 clones, 95% to 96% found once. Sequenced material: naive CD4+ T cells sorted from blood. Documented subset: CD45RA+ positively selected. Receptors originate from a woman aged 30 to 39 in good health.

Only one count was recorded for this clone. The gene calls are TRBV19 and TRBJ2-1; 8 nucleotides match TRBD2. V trimming: 4 bases; J trimming: 5 bases; junction bases outside the gene matches: 10. The CDR3 consists of 16 residues. CDR1 is LNHDA and CDR2 is SQIVND in the germline V gene (reference sequence). CDR3 in DNA: TGTGCCAGTAGTACAGAGAGACTAGCGTCGAACAATGAGCAGTTCTTC. Its protein is CASSTERLASNNEQFF. Using reference TRBV19 and TRBJ2-1 for the parts outside the CDR3, the full variable domain is DGGITQSPKYLFRKEGQNVTLSCEQNLNHDAMYWYRQDPGQGLRLIYYSQIVNDFQKGDIAEGYSVSREKKESFPLTVTSAQKNPTAFYLCASSTERLASNNEQFFGPGTRLTVL.

The chain is built from TRBV5-6 and TRBJ2-7; TRBD1 aligns across 7 bases. Germline V lookup: CDR1 SGHDT, CDR2 YYEEEE. The CDR3 runs to 15 residues. Trimming cost V 4 bases and J 0 bases; bases outside gene matches: 7. CDR3 bases: TGTGCCAGCAGCCCACTACAGGGGTACTCCTACGAGCAGTACTTC. Its protein is CASSPLQGYSYEQYF.

CDR3: CASRLTWGQETQYF. CDR3 DNA: TGCGCCAGCAGACTGACTTGGGGCCAAGAGACCCAGTACTTC. V gene TRBV5-1 combines with J gene TRBJ2-5; D gene unclear. Germline V CDR1 and CDR2: SGHRS, YFSETQ. The CDR3 runs to 14 residues. V was clipped by 5 bases and J by 1 base, with 12 bases between them.

This CDR3 reads CASEGQRSYEQYF. The CDR3 DNA reads as TGTGCCAGCGAGGGACAGAGGTCCTACGAGCAGTACTTC. The rearrangement uses TRBV6-1 and TRBJ2-7; TRBD1 matches at 7 bases. The CDR3 totals 13 residues. The germline gives CDR1 MNHNS, CDR2 SASEGT. The V segment lost 8 bases and the J segment 1 base; nucleotides outside the gene matches: 5.

This clone came up once. The CDR3 coding sequence is TGTGCCAGAAGCTATGAGGAACCGGATCCTCGTTGGCACACTGAAGCTTTCTTT. It encodes CARSYEEPDPRWHTEAFF. The chain recombines TRBV5-3 with TRBJ1-1; no definite D call. TRBV5-3 is assigned to the ORF class and has an uncertain function. This CDR3 contains 18 residues. V was trimmed by 3 bases and J by 3 bases, leaving 24 bases between them.

This rearrangement joins TRBV5-1 to TRBJ1-1, with D perhaps TRBD1 (5 bases). The CDR3 runs 13 residues. Germline-derived CDR1 and CDR2 are SGHRS and YFSETQ. V was trimmed by 0 bases and J by 10 bases, leaving 13 bases between them. CDR3 DNA sequence: TGCGCCAGCAGCTTGGGTCGGCCAAGGGGAGCTTTCTTT. This encodes CASSLGRPRGAFF.

The gene calls are TRBV28 and TRBJ2-5, with 8 nucleotides matching TRBD1. The CDR3 totals 14 residues. Germline V gives CDR1 MDHEN, CDR2 SYDVKM. V lost 6 bases, J lost 0 bases, and 3 bases stayed unmatched. The CDR3 DNA follows: TGTGCCAGCAGCGGGGACAGGTACCAAGAGACCCAGTACTTC. Translation: CASSGDRYQETQYF.

V gene TRBV6-1 combines with J gene TRBJ1-4; 11 bases are a match to TRBD1. V lost 6 bases and J lost 10; bases outside the gene matches: 10. This CDR3 is 15 amino acids long. CDR1 MNHNS and CDR2 SASEGT come from the germline V gene. The DNA of the CDR3 is TGTGCCAGCAGCCCAAACCGGACAGGGGGCTTAAAACTGTTTTTT. It specifies CASSPNRTGGLKLFF.

The chain combines TRBV7-2 with TRBJ2-2; possibly TRBD2 for D (5 bases). Trimming left V 3 bases short and J 1 base short, with 9 bases between. CDR1 and CDR2 (germline): SGHTA, FQGNSA. This CDR3 has 15 residues. DNA of the CDR3: TGTGCCAGCAGCTTGGGCGGGTTGAACACCGGGGAGCTGTTTTTT. Its translation: CASSLGGLNTGELFF.

Of note for this clone: The identical CDR3 is also encoded by other nucleotide sequences in the sample. CDR3 sequence reads: CAISESGAGYGYTF. DNA for the CDR3: TGTGCCATCAGTGAGTCGGGGGCAGGGTATGGCTACACCTTC. The genes are TRBV10-3 and TRBJ1-2, with D maybe TRBD1 (6 bases). V gave up 0 bases and J gave up 5 bases, with 10 bases separating them. This CDR3 spans 14 amino acids. Germline-derived CDR1 and CDR2 are ENHRY and SYGVKD.

This rearrangement joins TRBV5-1 to TRBJ2-7; 8 bases are shared with TRBD1. The V segment lost 5 bases and the J segment 3 bases; nucleotides outside the gene matches: 13. From germline, CDR1 is SGHRS and CDR2 YFSETQ. CDR3 size: 16 residues. The DNA of the CDR3 is TGCGCCAGCAGTGCGGACCCCACAGGGGGTCGCTACGAGCAGTACTTC. This gives the protein CASSADPTGGRYEQYF.